This TCR beta chain emerged from a study of T cell responses to AZD1222 COVID-19 vaccine. The protocol was immunoSEQ multiplex PCR, while the TCRdb copy is restricted to in-frame clones and leaves out a portion. The sample includes over 100,000 clones, 91% of them seen just once. This clone has more than one count but fewer than ten. The antigen remains unidentified. Study findings and constraints: Seropositive AZD1222 recipients at baseline numbered only five or six. An increase in Spike-specific TCR breadth and depth was observed after two AZD1222 doses. Reports indicate that nearly half of spike-specific TCRs are directed at unmutated variant regions.

The sample in question was peripheral blood, obtained on day 0 of AZD1222 vaccination. The clonotype originates from an adult in good health.

The CDR3 region is CASSTTDRFYGYTF. DNA of the CDR3: TGTGCCAGTAGTACCACCGACAGGTTCTATGGCTACACCTTC. V gene TRBV19 combines with J gene TRBJ1-2; D is possibly TRBD1 (6 bases). The germline V gene encodes CDR1 LNHDA and CDR2 SQIVND (reference sequence). V was shortened by 4 bases and J by 4 bases, with 13 bases between the two germline ends. This CDR3 spans 14 amino acids.